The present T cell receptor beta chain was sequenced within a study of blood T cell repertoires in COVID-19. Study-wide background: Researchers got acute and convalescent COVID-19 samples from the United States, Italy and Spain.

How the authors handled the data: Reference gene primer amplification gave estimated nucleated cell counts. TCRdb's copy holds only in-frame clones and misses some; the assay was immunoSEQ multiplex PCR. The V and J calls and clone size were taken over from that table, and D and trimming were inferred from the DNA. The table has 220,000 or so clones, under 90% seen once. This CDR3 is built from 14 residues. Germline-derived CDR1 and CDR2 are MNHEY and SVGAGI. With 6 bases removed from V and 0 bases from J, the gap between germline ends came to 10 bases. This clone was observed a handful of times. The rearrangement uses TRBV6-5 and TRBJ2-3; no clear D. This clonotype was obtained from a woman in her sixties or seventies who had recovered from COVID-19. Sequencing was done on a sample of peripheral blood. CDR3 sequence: CASRARPSTDTQYF. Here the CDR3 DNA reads TGTGCCAGCAGGGCTAGACCTAGCACAGATACGCAGTATTTT.